Shown below are 5 T cell receptor beta chains from a single sample sequenced in a study of tumor-infiltrating lymphocytes in primary liver carcinoma. The template, 500 ng total RNA, yielded TCR beta cDNA made with a constant-region primer. Slightly modified ARM-PCR, run as three nested multiplex PCR rounds, produced the TCR beta libraries. TRBV1-TRBV30 forward and Cbeta reverse primers drove the first two approximately 10-cycle rounds. TCRdb reprocessed the multiplex PCR reads via MiXCR and lists one record per CDR3 protein. The repertoire has some 110,000 distinct CDR3 sequences, 60% to 75% of them found once; the top ten carry about 8%. Joint extraction of RNA and DNA used roughly 20-32 mg of bulk tissue that was unsorted. The sequencing sample was made of liver tumor tissue from sampling region 3. This sample's subset: tumor region T3, left-lateral pole. The source is a woman aged 60-75 years with primary liver carcinoma and hepatitis B virus infection.

The chain employs TRBV7-8 and TRBJ1-5; D is possibly TRBD1 (5 bases). The CDR3 is made up of 16 amino acids. CDR1 and CDR2 (germline): SGHVS, FQNEAQ. V lost 3 bases and J lost 6, with 18 bases in between. The CDR3 loop reads CASSLGTGLGCQPQHF. The CDR3 DNA is TGTGCCAGCAGCTTGGGCACGGGACTGGGGTGTCAGCCCCAGCATTTT.

The chain has TRBV28 and TRBJ2-3; 9 bases match TRBD2. The V segment lost 5 bases and the J segment 2 bases; nucleotides outside the gene matches: 5. The CDR3 spans 15 residues. The V gene's germline CDR1 is MDHEN and CDR2 SYDVKM. For the CDR3, the DNA is TGTGCCAGCAGTGAGACTAGCGGATACACAGATACGCAGTATTTT. Protein sequence: CASSETSGYTDTQYF. The variable domain in full, with the rest retrieved from reference TRBV28 and TRBJ2-3, is DVKVTQSSRYLVKRTGEKVFLECVQDMDHENMFWYRQDPGLGLRLIYFSYDVKMKEKGDIPEGYSVSREKKERFSLILESASTNQTSMYLCASSETSGYTDTQYFGPGTRLTVL.

As to this clonotype: At one boundary the junction diverges from the germline segment, which might be a read error. For the CDR3, the DNA is TGTACCAGCAGTCCGTCAATCGGGAAAGAGACCCAGTACTTC. Translated, it gives CTSSPSIGKETQYF. The chain combines TRBV12-3 or TRBV12-4 with TRBJ2-5; tentatively, D is TRBD2 (5 bases). The CDR3 totals 14 residues.

In this sample, this clonotype turned up a few times. This sequence may be a read error, since a much larger clone differs from it by one base. The J gene is TRBJ2-7, the V gene TRBV29-1; D tentatively reads TRBD1 or TRBD2 (5 bases each). Looked up from germline, CDR1 is SQVTM and CDR2 is ANQGSEA. V was shortened by 4 bases and J by 6 bases, with 16 bases between the two germline ends. The CDR3 extends over 13 amino acids. The CDR3 DNA sequence: TGCAGCGTTGTGATACAGGCGGGCGGCGAGCAGTACTTC. Encoded protein: CSVVIQAGGEQYF.

Of note for this clonotype: A much larger clone lies one base from this, so it may be a read error. V is TRBV12-5 and J is TRBJ2-1; D remains ambiguous. Germline V lookup: CDR1 LGHNT, CDR2 FRNRAP. The V end lost 11 bases, the J end lost 4 bases, and 9 bases lay between the germline ends. The CDR3 has 11 residues. The CDR3 DNA follows: TGTGCTGGTGATCTGTACAATGAGCAGTTCTTC. It encodes CAGDLYNEQFF. The entire variable domain, with the rest obtained from reference TRBV12-5 and TRBJ2-1, is as follows: DARVTQTPRHKVTEMGQEVTMRCQPILGHNTVFWYRQTMMQGLELLAYFRNRAPLDDSGMPKDRFSAEMPDATLATLKIQPSEPRDSAVYFCAGDLYNEQFFGPGTRLTVL.